The next 15 T cell receptor beta chains were all read from a single sample in a study of CD8 T cells in Susac syndrome. With random hexamers, reverse transcription was performed on roughly 0.5 to 1 ug of RNA. TCRdb analysed the immunoSEQ multiplex PCR reads with MiXCR anew, one entry per CDR3 protein. The sample records some 150,000 distinct CDR3 sequences, 90% to 96% being singletons. The sequencing input was CD4+ T cells from PBMCs. The receptors originated from a human donor with Susac syndrome.

This chain connects TRBV3-1 to TRBJ2-3, with TRBD2 matching 8 bases. Germline V lookup: CDR1 LGHDT, CDR2 YNNKEL (reference sequence). The CDR3 length is 17 residues. V lost 0 bases and J lost 2; bases outside the gene matches: 7. Here the CDR3 DNA reads TGTGCCAGCAGCCAAGATAGGCTAGCGGGTTTCACAGATACGCAGTATTTT. Residues: CASSQDRLAGFTDTQYF.

This clonotype has a single count. The V gene is TRBV5-1, the J gene TRBJ1-1; a weak D match, TRBD1 (6 bases). The CDR3 extends over 14 amino acids. Germline CDR1 is SGHRS and CDR2 is YFSETQ. Trimming pared 4 bases from V and 1 base from J, leaving 11 bases between. CDR3 in DNA: TGCGCCAGCAGCCCTCAGGGGACGAACACTGAAGCTTTCTTT. Residues: CASSPQGTNTEAFF. The entire variable domain, with the rest obtained from reference TRBV5-1 and TRBJ1-1, is as follows: KAGVTQTPRYLIKTRGQQVTLSCSPISGHRSVSWYQQTPGQGLQFLFEYFSETQRNKGNFPGRFSGRQFSNSRSEMNVSTLELGDSALYLCASSPQGTNTEAFFGQGTRLTVV.

The CDR3 region is CASSLDSGGYEQYF. The CDR3 DNA is TGTGCCAGCAGCTTAGACTCCGGGGGCTACGAGCAGTACTTC. This chain connects TRBV13 to TRBJ2-7, with D possibly matching TRBD2 (6 bases). The CDR3 is 14 residues long. Germline-derived CDR1 and CDR2 are PRHDT and FYEKMQ (reference sequence). Trimming stripped 1 base from V and 3 bases from J, with 10 bases between. The whole variable domain, remainder taken from reference TRBV13 and TRBJ2-7, is AAGVIQSPRHLIKEKRETATLKCYPIPRHDTVYWYQQGPGQDPQFLISFYEKMQSDKGSIPDRFSAQQFSDYHSELNMSSLELGDSALYFCASSLDSGGYEQYFGPGTRLTVT.

The chain combines TRBV19 with TRBJ1-2; no definite D call. The germline V and J ends were trimmed by 0 bases and 6 bases, with 8 bases remaining between them. CDR1 and CDR2 (germline): LNHDA, SQIVND (reference sequence). The CDR3 loop spans 13 amino acids. Here the CDR3 reads CASSIEGRNGYTF. DNA of the CDR3: TGTGCCAGTAGTATAGAAGGGAGGAATGGCTACACCTTC.

V gene TRBV7-9 combines with J gene TRBJ2-4; D is perhaps TRBD1 or TRBD2 (5 bases each). V was clipped by 4 bases and J by 6 bases, with 13 bases between them. The length of the CDR3 is 14 residues. Germline CDR1 and CDR2: SEHNR and FQNEAQ (reference sequence). CDR3 residues: CASSSGTRGNIQYF. CDR3 DNA: TGTGCCAGCAGCTCGGGGACGAGAGGAAACATTCAGTACTTC.

This rearrangement joins TRBV7-9 to TRBJ1-4; no firm D call. V was cut by 5 bases and J by 5 bases, with 12 bases left in between. There are 14 residues in the CDR3. CDR1 is SEHNR, CDR2 FQNEAQ, per germline (reference sequence). CDR3 coding DNA: TGTGCCAGCAGCCCCGGAGGATTCAATGAAAAACTGTTTTTT. This translates into CASSPGGFNEKLFF.

This clonotype was counted only a few times. J is TRBJ2-4 and V is TRBV5-1; the D gene is possibly TRBD1 (6 bases). The V end lost 4 bases, the J end lost 2 bases, and 16 bases lay between the germline ends. This CDR3 spans 16 amino acids. CDR1 SGHRS and CDR2 YFSETQ come from the germline V gene. CDR3 sequence reads: CASSQGPQGTKNIQYF. The CDR3 DNA sequence: TGCGCCAGCAGCCAGGGGCCCCAAGGTACCAAAAACATTCAGTACTTC. Combining the CDR3 with reference TRBV5-1 and TRBJ2-4 gives the whole variable domain KAGVTQTPRYLIKTRGQQVTLSCSPISGHRSVSWYQQTPGQGLQFLFEYFSETQRNKGNFPGRFSGRQFSNSRSEMNVSTLELGDSALYLCASSQGPQGTKNIQYFGAGTRLSVL.

The chain has TRBV29-1 and TRBJ2-3, with 9 bases fitting TRBD2. Unmatched junction bases numbered 8, after V lost 7 bases and J lost 0 bases. CDR3 length: 15 residues. The germline V gene has CDR1 SQVTM and CDR2 ANQGSEA. CDR3 sequence (DNA): TGCAGCGCACCCAGGGCGGGGGGGAGCACAGATACGCAGTATTTT. This translates into CSAPRAGGSTDTQYF.

This chain's CDR3 is CSAADRVYEQYF. The CDR3, as DNA: TGCAGCGCTGCCGACAGGGTCTACGAGCAGTACTTC. The rearrangement links TRBV29-1 to TRBJ2-7, with 7 bases identical to TRBD1. The germline V gene encodes CDR1 SQVTM and CDR2 ANQGSEA. This CDR3 is 12 amino acids long. The V and J ends lost 7 bases and 3 bases, in that order; junction bases with no gene match: 6.

This chain's CDR3 is CASSPRPTALYGYTF. CDR3 bases: TGTGCCAGCAGTCCCCGCCCAACAGCACTTTATGGCTACACCTTC. V is TRBV6-5 and J is TRBJ1-2; no clear D gene. V lost 5 bases and J 5 bases, leaving 18 bases between the germline ends. The CDR3 sequence is 15 residues long. The germline V gene encodes CDR1 MNHEY and CDR2 SVGAGI.

The chain uses TRBV28 and TRBJ2-7; TRBD1 aligns across 8 bases. Per germline, CDR1 MDHEN and CDR2 SYDVKM. The CDR3 is made up of 15 amino acids. V gave up 4 bases and J gave up 3 bases; unmatched junction bases: 8. CDR3 loop: CASSSPLGTGYEQYF. For the CDR3, the DNA is TGTGCCAGCAGTTCACCCCTAGGGACAGGCTACGAGCAGTACTTC.

The CDR3 DNA reads as TGCAGCGTCCAAAGAGGCGGGGGGAATACCGGGGAGCTGTTTTTT. As protein: CSVQRGGGNTGELFF. This chain connects TRBV29-1 to TRBJ2-2, with 8 bases aligning to TRBD2. J lost 5 bases, V lost 6 bases, and 11 bases had no gene match. The CDR3 runs to 15 residues. Germline V lookup: CDR1 SQVTM, CDR2 ANQGSEA.

The chain joins TRBV15 to TRBJ1-2, with D perhaps TRBD1 (5 bases). V gave up 3 bases and J gave up 8 bases, with 19 bases separating them. Per the germline V gene, CDR1 is LNHNV and CDR2 is YYDKDF (reference sequence). The CDR3 covers 15 residues. CDR3 sequence (DNA): TGTGCCACCAGCAGCGCCGGGGCCCGGGTAGAGGGCTACACCTTC. Translation gives CATSSAGARVEGYTF. Together with reference TRBV15 and TRBJ1-2, the CDR3 gives the full variable domain: DAMVIQNPRYQVTQFGKPVTLSCSQTLNHNVMYWYQQKSSQAPKLLFHYYDKDFNNEADTPDNFQSRRPNTSFCFLDIRSPGLGDTAMYLCATSSAGARVEGYTFGSGTRLTVV.

The rearrangement joins TRBV28 to TRBJ2-2, with D tentatively TRBD1 (5 bases). CDR1 is MDHEN, CDR2 SYDVKM, per germline. V shed 10 bases and J shed 3 bases, with 9 bases lying between them. The CDR3 has 12 amino acids. The CDR3 DNA reads TGTGCCACCCAAGGGGACACCGGGGAGCTGTTTTTT. Protein: CATQGDTGELFF.

Here the CDR3 DNA reads TGTGCCAGCAGTGATTCGACAGGGGGGAACACTGAAGCTTTCTTT. Its translation is CASSDSTGGNTEAFF. This chain joins TRBV25-1 and TRBJ1-1; TRBD1 matches 9 bases. In germline, CDR1 is MGHDK, CDR2 SYGVNS. This CDR3 is 15 amino acids long. The V and J ends lost 3 bases and 1 base, in that order; junction bases with no gene match: 3.